The next 30 T cell receptor beta chains were all read from a single sample in a study of blood T cell repertoires in COVID-19. Data came from immunoSEQ multiplex PCR; TCRdb stores just in-frame clones and leaves some out. The data show approximately 200,000 clones, roughly 81% seen once. What was sequenced was peripheral blood. The receptors come from a woman over 75 with COVID-19, enrolled during active disease.

The rearrangement links TRBV19 to TRBJ2-1; 14 bases fit TRBD2. This CDR3 region has 17 residues. V lost 4 bases and J lost 3; bases outside the gene matches: 5. The V gene's germline CDR1 is LNHDA and CDR2 SQIVND (reference sequence). Written as DNA, the CDR3 is TGTGCCAGTAGTACTGGGACTAGCGGGAGCGACTACAATGAGCAGTTCTTC. It is translated as CASSTGTSGSDYNEQFF. Using reference TRBV19 and TRBJ2-1 for the parts outside the CDR3, the full variable domain is DGGITQSPKYLFRKEGQNVTLSCEQNLNHDAMYWYRQDPGQGLRLIYYSQIVNDFQKGDIAEGYSVSREKKESFPLTVTSAQKNPTAFYLCASSTGTSGSDYNEQFFGPGTRLTVL.

The genes are TRBV6-2 or TRBV6-3 and TRBJ1-6; D remains ambiguous. Germline loops: CDR1 MNHEY, CDR2 SVGEGT. This CDR3 has 13 amino acids. Deletions cut 4 bases from V and 13 bases from J, with 14 bases between. The CDR3 spells CASSSEGFLPLHF. As DNA, the CDR3 is TGTGCCAGCAGTTCAGAGGGATTTTTGCCCCTCCACTTT.

V is TRBV4-1 and J is TRBJ2-1; D may be TRBD2 (6 bases). The germline CDR1 and CDR2 sequences are MGHRA and YSYEKL. The V and J ends lost 0 bases and 3 bases respectively, with 12 bases between them. The CDR3 covers 16 residues. The CDR3 loop is CASSQDRPSVYNEQFF. DNA for the CDR3: TGCGCCAGCAGCCAAGATCGGCCTAGCGTCTACAATGAGCAGTTCTTC.

CDR3 DNA sequence: TGTGCCAGCAGCTCAATCAGGGGAAGAGGAACCGGGGAGCTGTTTTTT. As protein: CASSSIRGRGTGELFF. The chain links TRBV7-9 to TRBJ2-2; D is perhaps TRBD1 (6 bases). The germline V gene encodes CDR1 SEHNR and CDR2 FQNEAQ (reference sequence). The CDR3 has 16 residues. V lost 4 bases, J lost 5 bases, and 17 bases lay in between.

The CDR3 DNA follows: TGTGCCAGCAGCTTAGCTTCAGGAGGGGCCTACGAGCAGTACTTC. It codes for CASSLASGGAYEQYF. The chain joins TRBV7-6 to TRBJ2-7; D possibly corresponds to TRBD2 (6 bases). This CDR3 region has 15 residues. V lost 0 bases, J lost 2 bases, and 11 bases lay in between. From germline, CDR1 is SGHVS and CDR2 FNYEAQ.

CDR3 bases: TGCGCCAGCAGCTTCGAAGCGGGGGGGCCTAACGATGAGCAGTTCTTC. Protein product: CASSFEAGGPNDEQFF. The J gene is TRBJ2-1, the V gene TRBV5-1, with 10 bases that match TRBD2. V dropped 2 bases and J dropped 8; count of bases not matched to a gene: 10. Germline-derived CDR1 and CDR2 are SGHRS and YFSETQ. The CDR3 runs 16 residues.

The V call is TRBV12-5, the J call TRBJ2-7, with 8 bases fitting TRBD2. This CDR3 is 14 amino acids long. CDR1 and CDR2 (germline): LGHNT, FRNRAP. With 4 bases clipped from V and 3 bases from J, the junction kept 5 bases outside the gene matches. CDR3 coding DNA: TGTGCTAGTGGTTCGGCGGGGGGAATCTACGAGCAGTACTTC. This translates into CASGSAGGIYEQYF. Based on the CDR3 plus reference TRBV12-5 and TRBJ2-7, the full variable domain is DARVTQTPRHKVTEMGQEVTMRCQPILGHNTVFWYRQTMMQGLELLAYFRNRAPLDDSGMPKDRFSAEMPDATLATLKIQPSEPRDSAVYFCASGSAGGIYEQYFGPGTRLTVT.

This chain's CDR3 is CASSYGTGDQVETQYF. As DNA, the CDR3 is TGTGCCAGCAGTTACGGGACAGGGGACCAAGTTGAGACCCAGTACTTC. The V and J genes are TRBV6-2 or TRBV6-3 and TRBJ2-5, with TRBD1 identical over 10 bases. Germline CDR1 is MNHEY and CDR2 is SVGEGT. This CDR3 contains 16 residues. Unmatched junction bases numbered 8, after V lost 2 bases and J lost 5 bases.

This sequence joins TRBV4-2 and TRBJ1-3; unclear D gene. Germline V gene sequence: CDR1 LGHNA, CDR2 YNFKEQ. The CDR3 sequence is 14 residues long. With 1 base removed from V and 0 bases from J, the gap between germline ends came to 4 bases. CDR3 amino acids: CASSQAHSGNTIYF. The CDR3 DNA sequence: TGTGCCAGCAGCCAAGCCCACTCTGGAAACACCATATATTTT.

J is TRBJ1-1 and V is TRBV6-5; the D is unclear. CDR1 and CDR2 (germline): MNHEY, SVGAGI. V lost 0 bases, J lost 11 bases, and 16 bases lay in between. This CDR3 region has 14 residues. CDR3 in DNA: TGTGCCAGCAGTTACTCCTGGGCGTCTCAGCAGGCTTTCTTT. It encodes CASSYSWASQQAFF.

This chain uses TRBV7-9 with TRBJ2-7; 8 bases map to TRBD1. Germline CDR1 SEHNR, CDR2 FQNEAQ (reference sequence). The ends lost 4 bases at V and 4 bases at J; junction bases unmatched: 3. CDR3 length: 13 residues. The CDR3 protein is CASSSTGEYEQYF. In nucleotides, the CDR3 is TGTGCCAGCAGCTCGACAGGGGAATACGAGCAGTACTTC.

V usage is TRBV18 and J usage is TRBJ1-4, with 8 positions matching TRBD1. J was trimmed by 3 bases and V by 0 bases; bases with no gene match: 0. Germline V gives CDR1 KGHSH, CDR2 LQKENI. The CDR3 is made up of 15 amino acids. In DNA form, the CDR3 reads TGTGCCAGCTCACCACCGGGACAGGCTAATGAAAAACTGTTTTTT. This translates into CASSPPGQANEKLFF.

J is TRBJ2-1 and V is TRBV10-3; TRBD2 agrees at 11 bases. Unmatched junction bases numbered 3, after V lost 4 bases and J lost 4 bases. From germline, CDR1 is ENHRY and CDR2 SYGVKD. There are 15 residues in the CDR3. The CDR3, as DNA: TGTGCCATCAGTGGTAGCGGGGGGGAGTACAATGAGCAGTTCTTC. Translating it yields CAISGSGGEYNEQFF.

CDR3 protein: CASSLDSQETQYF. The CDR3, as DNA: TGTGCCAGCAGTTTGGACAGCCAAGAGACCCAGTACTTC. V usage is TRBV27 and J usage is TRBJ2-5; tentative D call: TRBD1 (6 bases). This CDR3 is 13 amino acids long. The V end lost 3 bases, the J end lost 1 base, and 6 bases lay between the germline ends. Germline-derived CDR1 and CDR2 are MNHEY and SMNVEV (reference sequence).

The chain is built from TRBV4-2 and TRBJ1-1; D gene ambiguous. This CDR3 comprises 14 residues. The germline CDR1 and CDR2 sequences are LGHNA and YNFKEQ. Trimming shortened V by 5 bases and J by 5 bases, and 15 bases separated the two germline ends. CDR3 region: CASSYSMGGTEAFF. CDR3 nucleotides: TGTGCCAGCAGCTATTCCATGGGAGGGACTGAAGCTTTCTTT.

The chain has TRBV9 and TRBJ1-2, with TRBD1 identical over 9 bases. The V gene's germline CDR1 is SGDLS and CDR2 YYNGEE. The CDR3 runs 17 residues. With 0 bases clipped from V and 5 bases from J, the junction kept 11 bases outside the gene matches. The DNA of the CDR3 is TGTGCCAGCAGCGTAGAACCGGGACAGGGAGTATCTTATGGCTACACCTTC. Amino acids: CASSVEPGQGVSYGYTF.

V and J are TRBV4-1 and TRBJ1-4; TRBD1 agrees at 9 bases. The CDR3 spans 14 residues. Germline V gene data show CDR1 as MGHRA and CDR2 as YSYEKL. With V trimmed by 4 bases and J by 7 bases, 4 bases remained unmatched. For the CDR3, the DNA is TGCGCCAGCAGCCTTACGACAGGGGGTGAAAAACTGTTTTTT. It is translated as CASSLTTGGEKLFF.

This clone was seen only a few times. The rearrangement joins TRBV12-3 or TRBV12-4 to TRBJ2-5; D unclear. The length of the CDR3 is 12 residues. The germline V and J ends were trimmed by 4 bases and 1 base, with 4 bases remaining between them. The CDR3 coding sequence is TGTGCCAGCAGTTCCTCCCAAGAGACCCAGTACTTC. It is translated as CASSSSQETQYF.

The chain carries TRBV9 and TRBJ2-2; 7 bases fit TRBD2. The CDR3 contains 15 residues. Germline V gene data show CDR1 as SGDLS and CDR2 as YYNGEE. After removal of 5 bases from V and 4 bases from J, the junction contained 8 bases not matched to a gene. The CDR3 nucleotides are TGTGCCAGCAGTCTCTCTGGGGAGGGCACCGGGGAGCTGTTTTTT. Its protein is CASSLSGEGTGELFF.

The table lists this clone with a count of one. The gene calls are TRBV7-9 and TRBJ1-4; 7 bases line up with TRBD1. J lost 8 bases, V lost 5 bases, and 14 bases had no gene match. The CDR3 runs 16 residues. Looked up from germline, CDR1 is SEHNR and CDR2 is FQNEAQ (reference sequence). DNA of the CDR3: TGTGCCAGCAGCCAAAGGCCCCGGGACAGTCTAGAAAAACTGTTTTTT. It is translated as CASSQRPRDSLEKLFF.

This clone was found once. This chain uses TRBV5-1 with TRBJ1-2; 10 bases match TRBD1. J lost 4 bases, V lost 4 bases, and 7 bases had no gene match. CDR3 length equals 15 residues. Germline V gene sequence: CDR1 SGHRS, CDR2 YFSETQ. CDR3 protein: CASSVTGGSGYGYTF. In DNA form, the CDR3 reads TGCGCCAGCAGCGTGACAGGGGGCTCGGGCTATGGCTACACCTTC.

The chain carries TRBV5-4 and TRBJ1-2; 8 bases match TRBD1. CDR3 length equals 14 residues. Germline CDR1 reads SGHNT; CDR2 reads YYREEE (reference sequence). The V and J ends lost 6 bases and 4 bases, in that order; junction bases with no gene match: 8. The CDR3 reads CASKNPTGVYGYTF. The DNA of the CDR3 is TGTGCCAGCAAAAATCCGACAGGGGTCTATGGCTACACCTTC.

V usage is TRBV5-6 and J usage is TRBJ1-2; TRBD1 matches at 11 bases. J was trimmed by 8 bases and V by 4 bases; bases with no gene match: 7. Germline CDR1 reads SGHDT; CDR2 reads YYEEEE. The CDR3 is 14 amino acids. As DNA, the CDR3 is TGTGCCAGCAGCCAGGACAGGGGGCCAGGCGGCTACACCTTC. Its protein is CASSQDRGPGGYTF.

The gene calls are TRBV5-1 and TRBJ2-3, with a possible D match to TRBD2 (5 bases). Germline V gene sequence: CDR1 SGHRS, CDR2 YFSETQ. The germline V and J ends were trimmed by 0 bases and 5 bases, with 10 bases remaining between them. The length of the CDR3 is 14 residues. The CDR3 loop is CASSLDGIGDTQYF. The CDR3 DNA reads as TGCGCCAGCAGCTTGGACGGGATCGGAGATACGCAGTATTTT.

This clone was counted a few times. The gene calls are TRBV5-1 and TRBJ2-2; 7 bases map to TRBD1. CDR3 length: 15 residues. Trimming removed 3 bases from V and 0 bases from J; junction bases left unmatched: 2. Per germline, CDR1 SGHRS and CDR2 YFSETQ. CDR3 coding DNA: TGCGCCAGCAGCTGGGGGACAGCGAACACCGGGGAGCTGTTTTTT. It translates to CASSWGTANTGELFF.

This chain links TRBV7-2 with TRBJ1-1; D might be TRBD1 (6 bases). Germline CDR1 is SGHTA and CDR2 is FQGNSA. The germline V and J ends were trimmed by 0 bases and 7 bases, with 12 bases remaining between them. The CDR3 has 14 amino acids. The CDR3 loop reads CASSLALWDNEAFF. Written as DNA, the CDR3 is TGTGCCAGCAGCTTAGCGCTTTGGGACAATGAAGCTTTCTTT.

A single count supports this clone. This chain links TRBV7-2 with TRBJ1-2; 8 bases are a match to TRBD1. Germline CDR1 and CDR2: SGHTA and FQGNSA. Unmatched junction bases numbered 7, after V lost 5 bases and J lost 2 bases. The CDR3 is made up of 15 amino acids. DNA of the CDR3: TGTGCCAGCAGCACTAGTGGGGACAGGAACTATGGCTACACCTTC. Amino acid sequence: CASSTSGDRNYGYTF.

The CDR3 DNA reads TGTGCCAGCAGCGTAGGTCTAGCGCGCACAGATACGCAGTATTTT. Amino acids: CASSVGLARTDTQYF. V gene TRBV9 combines with J gene TRBJ2-3, with D possibly TRBD2 on 6 matching bases. Trimming shortened V by 0 bases and J by 1 base, and 9 bases separated the two germline ends. The germline V gene encodes CDR1 SGDLS and CDR2 YYNGEE. The CDR3 spans 15 residues.

The gene calls are TRBV7-2 and TRBJ2-7, with 8 nucleotides matching TRBD2. Germline V lookup: CDR1 SGHTA, CDR2 FQGNSA. CDR3 size: 14 residues. The ends lost 4 bases at V and 3 bases at J; junction bases unmatched: 5. CDR3 protein: CASSSLRGGYEQYF. The CDR3 DNA reads as TGTGCCAGCAGCTCGCTACGGGGGGGCTACGAGCAGTACTTC.

This rearrangement joins TRBV27 to TRBJ2-7, with 11 bases that match TRBD2. Trimming took 2 bases from V and 3 from J; bases not matched to a gene: 9. The CDR3 contains 17 residues. Looked up from germline, CDR1 is MNHEY and CDR2 is SMNVEV (reference sequence). CDR3 nucleotide sequence: TGTGCCAGCAGTTTAACTGGTCGACTAGCGGGATTCTACGAGCAGTACTTC. Its protein is CASSLTGRLAGFYEQYF.